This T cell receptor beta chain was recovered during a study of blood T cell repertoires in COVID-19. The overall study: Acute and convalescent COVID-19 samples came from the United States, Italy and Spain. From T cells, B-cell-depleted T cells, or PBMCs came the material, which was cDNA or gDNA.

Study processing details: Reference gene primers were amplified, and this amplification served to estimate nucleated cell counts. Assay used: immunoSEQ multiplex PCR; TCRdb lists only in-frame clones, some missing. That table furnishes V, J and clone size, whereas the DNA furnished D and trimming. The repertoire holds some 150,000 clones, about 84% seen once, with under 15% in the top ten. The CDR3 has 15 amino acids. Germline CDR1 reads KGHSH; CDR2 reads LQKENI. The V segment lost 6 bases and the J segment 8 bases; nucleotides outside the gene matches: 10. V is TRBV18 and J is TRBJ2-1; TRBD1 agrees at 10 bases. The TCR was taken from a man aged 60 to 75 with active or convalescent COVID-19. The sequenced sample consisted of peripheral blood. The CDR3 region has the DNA TGTGCCAGCTCTTCCCAGACAGGGGGCATATATGAGCAGTTCTTC. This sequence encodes CASSSQTGGIYEQFF.